The entry that follows covers one T cell receptor beta chain sequence. This sample is drawn from a study of blood T cell repertoires in COVID-19. Study-level information: Specimens from acute and convalescent COVID-19 originated in the United States, Italy and Spain.

V was trimmed by 5 bases and J by 0 bases, leaving 13 bases between them. Germline CDR1 and CDR2: LGHDT and YNNKEL (reference sequence). The CDR3 runs to 15 residues. Clones were sequenced by immunoSEQ multiplex PCR, and TCRdb holds only the in-frame ones, with some missing. The table shows under 250,000 clones, with approximately 80% occurring only once. This TCR was sampled from a woman aged 55-69 years with active or convalescent COVID-19. The chain combines TRBV3-1 (or the pseudogene TRBV3-2) with TRBJ2-5; D not resolved. Sample: peripheral blood. The CDR3 protein is CASSSRVVHQETQYF. The CDR3 DNA reads TGTGCCAGCAGCTCTCGGGTCGTACACCAAGAGACCCAGTACTTC.